These T cell receptor beta chains were read from a single sample in a study of metastatic and nonmetastatic thyroid tumors. With MiXCR, TCRdb called clones anew from the PCR reads. The sample holds approximately 90,000 clones, 8% to 9.5% seen once. Sequenced material: blood. The receptors stem from a female donor with papillary thyroid cancer or a benign thyroid nodule (not recorded which). Some clones in this sample may be carry-over from other donors' samples. CDR3s leave out the opening cysteine and the closing phenylalanine or tryptophan. Fields, in order: V gene, J gene, CDR3 protein.

v_gene: TRBV6-1
j_gene: TRBJ2-7
CDR3aa: ASSPLAVGNNEQY

v_gene: TRBV5-1
j_gene: TRBJ1-2
CDR3aa: ASSLAVDYGYT

v_gene: TRBV2
j_gene: TRBJ1-6
CDR3aa: ASSLGGSPLH

v_gene: TRBV28
j_gene: TRBJ2-7
CDR3aa: ASSPVGFLFYEQY

v_gene: TRBV3-1
j_gene: TRBJ1-4
CDR3aa: ASSRNRVGEKLF

v_gene: TRBV6-2/TRBV6-3
j_gene: TRBJ2-2
CDR3aa: ASSRREYTGDLF

v_gene: TRBV6-1
j_gene: TRBJ1-6
CDR3aa: ASSEARPAPLH

v_gene: TRBV9
j_gene: TRBJ1-2
CDR3aa: ASSPASSYGYT

v_gene: TRBV9
j_gene: TRBJ2-3
CDR3aa: ASSVVGGATDTQY

v_gene: TRBV12-3/TRBV12-4
j_gene: TRBJ2-5
CDR3aa: ASSLGAGFSWPQY

v_gene: TRBV13
j_gene: TRBJ2-6
CDR3aa: ASSLGGAEANVLT

v_gene: TRBV20-1
j_gene: TRBJ2-7
CDR3aa: SARDLGQQY

v_gene: TRBV3-1
j_gene: TRBJ2-7
CDR3aa: ASSQLAVAYEQY

v_gene: TRBV19
j_gene: TRBJ1-3
CDR3aa: ASSQDSSGNTIY

v_gene: TRBV6-1
j_gene: TRBJ2-1
CDR3aa: ASSKTSGDYNEQF

v_gene: TRBV5-1
j_gene: TRBJ2-3
CDR3aa: ASSDRQGASTDTQY

v_gene: TRBV20-1
j_gene: TRBJ2-3
CDR3aa: SATDIGDTQY

v_gene: TRBV9
j_gene: TRBJ2-3
CDR3aa: ASSVEAGGPLADTQY

v_gene: TRBV12-3/TRBV12-4
j_gene: TRBJ2-7
CDR3aa: ASSFVTHEQY

v_gene: TRBV6-2/TRBV6-3
j_gene: TRBJ1-1
CDR3aa: ASSSPAGRAEAF

v_gene: TRBV9
j_gene: TRBJ2-1
CDR3aa: ASSPRTSVEQF

v_gene: TRBV5-6
j_gene: TRBJ1-1
CDR3aa: ASSLFPGTHEAF

v_gene: TRBV6-1
j_gene: TRBJ2-3
CDR3aa: ASSELPGSSTDTQY

v_gene: TRBV5-1
j_gene: TRBJ2-7
CDR3aa: ASSPDRGEQY

v_gene: TRBV5-1
j_gene: TRBJ1-1
CDR3aa: ASRTRLTGTGNTEAF

v_gene: TRBV5-1
j_gene: TRBJ2-3
CDR3aa: ASSGRSNTDTQY

v_gene: TRBV6-5
j_gene: TRBJ1-2
CDR3aa: ASSYSGDGYGYT

v_gene: TRBV5-6
j_gene: TRBJ2-7
CDR3aa: ASSKDRANEQY

v_gene: TRBV6-1
j_gene: TRBJ1-2
CDR3aa: ASSESGTGTGYT

v_gene: TRBV24-1
j_gene: TRBJ2-7
CDR3aa: ATSDFRDEQY

v_gene: TRBV3-1
j_gene: TRBJ2-2
CDR3aa: ANSQRAGVGTGELF

v_gene: TRBV2
j_gene: TRBJ1-2
CDR3aa: ASSGGQGAGYT

v_gene: TRBV30
j_gene: TRBJ1-5
CDR3aa: AWGGNNQPQH

v_gene: TRBV6-1
j_gene: TRBJ2-1
CDR3aa: ASELSAGAPNEQF

v_gene: TRBV20-1
j_gene: TRBJ1-1
CDR3aa: SARGLGDTEAF

v_gene: TRBV6-1
j_gene: TRBJ1-6
CDR3aa: ASSPSFSSYNSPLH

v_gene: TRBV2
j_gene: TRBJ1-2
CDR3aa: ASSEALISAFHDGYT

v_gene: TRBV6-1
j_gene: TRBJ1-1
CDR3aa: ASRNTENTEAF

v_gene: TRBV7-3
j_gene: TRBJ2-4
CDR3aa: ASSQGDSKNIQY

v_gene: TRBV27
j_gene: TRBJ2-2
CDR3aa: ASTSGQGHTGELF

v_gene: TRBV12-5
j_gene: TRBJ2-3
CDR3aa: ASGPGLAGGSDTQY

v_gene: TRBV6-5
j_gene: TRBJ2-2
CDR3aa: ASSYFADSLNTGELF

v_gene: TRBV7-3
j_gene: TRBJ2-7
CDR3aa: ASSLSGGYEQY

v_gene: TRBV2
j_gene: TRBJ2-6
CDR3aa: ASSGTGAGANVLT

v_gene: TRBV6-5
j_gene: TRBJ2-3
CDR3aa: ASSYSGSFNTDTQY

v_gene: TRBV15
j_gene: TRBJ2-3
CDR3aa: ATSRDRTSGGASTDTQY

v_gene: TRBV12-3/TRBV12-4
j_gene: TRBJ2-7
CDR3aa: ASSGGGATYEQY

v_gene: TRBV6-1
j_gene: TRBJ2-7
CDR3aa: ASSEALGTPSYEQY

v_gene: TRBV9
j_gene: TRBJ1-5
CDR3aa: ASSPRGGFGQPQH

v_gene: TRBV4-1
j_gene: TRBJ2-5
CDR3aa: ASSARMGGLGETQY

v_gene: TRBV24-1
j_gene: TRBJ1-5
CDR3aa: ATSERTGSQPQH

v_gene: TRBV29-1
j_gene: TRBJ1-3
CDR3aa: SVEDGSSGNTIY

v_gene: TRBV18
j_gene: TRBJ1-1
CDR3aa: ASSPGGRRNTEAF

v_gene: TRBV5-1
j_gene: TRBJ2-2
CDR3aa: ASSLGDLYGELF